The 10 T cell receptor beta chains below were found in one sample sequenced in a study of T cells in Graves' hyperthyroidism and ophthalmopathy. Amplified TCR beta CDR3 regions came from RNA transcripts. During a first-round RT-PCR of the TCR CDR3, the HTBI primer set was used. MiXCR, run by TCRdb on the multiplex PCR reads, gives a single entry per CDR3 protein. Of 300,000 to 500,000 distinct CDR3 sequences in the sample, more than 13% are singletons; the top ten hold approximately 29%. Sequenced: blood. The receptors come from a woman aged 25 to 45 with Graves' hyperthyroidism.

This clonotype was observed a few times. The chain links TRBV9 to TRBJ2-2, with 7 bases aligning to TRBD1. Germline CDR1 SGDLS, CDR2 YYNGEE. J gave up 0 bases and V 4 bases, and 18 bases lay outside the gene matches. The CDR3 covers 20 residues. Written as DNA, the CDR3 is TGTGCCAGCAGCACTCGGACACGTACCCCGGGACAGTCGAACACCGGGGAGCTGTTTTTT. Protein sequence: CASSTRTRTPGQSNTGELFF.

This clonotype was counted many times. The gene calls are TRBV28 and TRBJ2-7; D tentatively reads TRBD1 or TRBD2 (5 bases each). Trimming pared 3 bases from V and 4 bases from J, leaving 13 bases between. Germline V gene lookup returns CDR1 MDHEN and CDR2 SYDVKM. The length of the CDR3 is 14 residues. In DNA form, the CDR3 reads TGTGCCAGCAGTTTCGGGGCTAGGCGATACGAGCAGTACTTC. Protein: CASSFGARRYEQYF.

This clonotype was observed a handful of times. The chain employs TRBV19 and TRBJ2-6; D gene ambiguous. Trimming removed 3 bases from V and 0 bases from J, with 6 bases in between. Germline-derived CDR1 and CDR2 are LNHDA and SQIVND (reference sequence). The CDR3 is 15 residues long. CDR3 amino acids: CASSISPSGANVLTF. Here the CDR3 DNA reads TGTGCCAGTAGTATTTCCCCCTCTGGGGCCAACGTCCTGACTTTC.

This clonotype was recorded at least ten times. The genes are TRBV3-1 and TRBJ1-4; D possibly corresponds to TRBD1 (5 bases). The CDR3 covers 12 residues. From germline, CDR1 is LGHDT and CDR2 YNNKEL (reference sequence). V was trimmed by 4 bases and J by 13 bases, leaving 13 bases between them. The CDR3 region is CASSRAGHVLFF. The CDR3 bases are TGTGCCAGCAGCCGCGCCGGACATGTACTGTTTTTT.

CDR3 sequence reads: CATSVASGTYNEQFF. In DNA, the CDR3 is TGTGCCACCAGTGTAGCTAGCGGAACCTACAATGAGCAGTTCTTC. V usage is TRBV24-1 and J usage is TRBJ2-1, with 7 bases fitting TRBD2. J gave up 2 bases and V 5 bases, and 5 bases lay outside the gene matches. This CDR3 has 15 amino acids. Per germline, CDR1 KGHDR and CDR2 SFDVKD.

A few counts support this clonotype. V is TRBV12-3 or TRBV12-4 and J is TRBJ2-1; no firm D call. CDR3 size: 16 residues. V was shortened by 1 base and J by 6 bases, with 16 bases between the two germline ends. CDR3 in amino acids: CASSLGLGAALNEQFF. CDR3 DNA: TGTGCCAGCAGTTTAGGTTTGGGCGCGGCTCTCAATGAGCAGTTCTTC.

This chain connects TRBV15 to TRBJ2-1; 8 bases are a match to TRBD2. V lost 5 bases and J lost 8; bases outside the gene matches: 14. The CDR3 covers 16 residues. Germline-derived CDR1 and CDR2 are LNHNV and YYDKDF (reference sequence). The CDR3 region is CATSPHPGLDVYEQFF. CDR3 bases: TGTGCCACCAGCCCCCACCCGGGACTAGATGTATATGAGCAGTTCTTC.

The CDR3 DNA follows: TGTGCCAGCAGTTTCATACAGGAGGTGTTTCAGGGCTACACCTTC. Its protein is CASSFIQEVFQGYTF. This rearrangement joins TRBV27 to TRBJ1-2, with D possibly being TRBD1 (5 bases). V lost 3 bases, J lost 8 bases, and 19 bases lay in between. Germline V gives CDR1 MNHEY, CDR2 SMNVEV (reference sequence). The CDR3 consists of 15 residues.

The sample holds many counts of this clonotype. The rearrangement uses TRBV20-1 and TRBJ2-1, with 9 positions matching TRBD2. The CDR3 covers 14 residues. Germline V CDR1 and CDR2: DFQATT, SNEGSKA (reference sequence). Trimming at V came to 3 bases and at J to 0 bases, leaving 0 bases not matched to a gene. The chain's CDR3 is CSASSGSSYNEQFF. The CDR3 nucleotides read TGCAGTGCTAGTAGCGGGAGCTCCTACAATGAGCAGTTCTTC.

The chain joins TRBV19 to TRBJ1-5; perhaps TRBD1 as D (5 bases). The CDR3 is 15 residues long. V lost 8 bases and J 0 bases, leaving 14 bases between the germline ends. The germline gives CDR1 LNHDA, CDR2 SQIVND (reference sequence). In DNA, the CDR3 is TGTGCCAGTTCGAGGGGCCTACCTAGCAATCAGCCCCAGCATTTT. Residues: CASSRGLPSNQPQHF. Variable domain in full (rest from reference TRBV19 and TRBJ1-5): DGGITQSPKYLFRKEGQNVTLSCEQNLNHDAMYWYRQDPGQGLRLIYYSQIVNDFQKGDIAEGYSVSREKKESFPLTVTSAQKNPTAFYLCASSRGLPSNQPQHFGDGTRLSIL.